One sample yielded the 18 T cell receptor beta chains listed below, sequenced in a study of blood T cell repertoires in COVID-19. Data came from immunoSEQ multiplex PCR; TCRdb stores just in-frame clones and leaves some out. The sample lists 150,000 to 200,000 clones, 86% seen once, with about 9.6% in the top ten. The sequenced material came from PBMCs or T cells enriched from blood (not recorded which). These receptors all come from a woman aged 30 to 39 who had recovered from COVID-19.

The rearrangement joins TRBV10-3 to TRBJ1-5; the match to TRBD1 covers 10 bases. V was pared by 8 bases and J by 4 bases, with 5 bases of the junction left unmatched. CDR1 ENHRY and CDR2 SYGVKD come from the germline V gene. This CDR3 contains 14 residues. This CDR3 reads CAIGTGDPNQPQHF. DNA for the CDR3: TGTGCCATCGGGACAGGGGATCCTAATCAGCCCCAGCATTTT.

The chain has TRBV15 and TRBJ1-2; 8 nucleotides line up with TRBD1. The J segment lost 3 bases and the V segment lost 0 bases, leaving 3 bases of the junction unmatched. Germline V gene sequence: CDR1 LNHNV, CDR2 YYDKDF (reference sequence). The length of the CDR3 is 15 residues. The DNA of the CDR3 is TGTGCCACCAGCAGAGACAGGGGGCTCTACTATGGCTACACCTTC. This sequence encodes CATSRDRGLYYGYTF.

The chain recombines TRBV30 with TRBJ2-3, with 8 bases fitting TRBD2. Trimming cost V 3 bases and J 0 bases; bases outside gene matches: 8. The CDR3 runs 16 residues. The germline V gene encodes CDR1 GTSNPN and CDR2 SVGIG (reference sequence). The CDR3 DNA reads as TGTGCCTGGAGCGAAGGCGGGAGGTCTAGCACAGATACGCAGTATTTT. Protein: CAWSEGGRSSTDTQYF.

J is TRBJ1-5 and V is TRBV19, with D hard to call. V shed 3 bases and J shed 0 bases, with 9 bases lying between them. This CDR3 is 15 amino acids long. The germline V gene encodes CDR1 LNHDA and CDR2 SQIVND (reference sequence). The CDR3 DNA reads TGTGCCAGTAGTATCGGCCGGGATAGCAATCAGCCCCAGCATTTT. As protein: CASSIGRDSNQPQHF.

CDR3 DNA: TGTGCCAGCAGCCTCAGGACAGCAGATACGCAGTATTTT. It is translated as CASSLRTADTQYF. The chain carries TRBV5-8 and TRBJ2-3; tentatively, D is TRBD1 (6 bases). CDR1 SGHTS and CDR2 YDEGEE come from the germline V gene. The CDR3 spans 13 residues. Trimming shortened V by 4 bases and J by 4 bases, and 10 bases separated the two germline ends.

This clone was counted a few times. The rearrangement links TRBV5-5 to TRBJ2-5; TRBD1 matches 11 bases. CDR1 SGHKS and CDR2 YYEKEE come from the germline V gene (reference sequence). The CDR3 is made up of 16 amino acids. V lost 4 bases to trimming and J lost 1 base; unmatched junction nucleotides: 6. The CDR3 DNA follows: TGTGCCAGCAGCCTAGGACAGGGGGCGACCCAAGAGACCCAGTACTTC. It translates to CASSLGQGATQETQYF.

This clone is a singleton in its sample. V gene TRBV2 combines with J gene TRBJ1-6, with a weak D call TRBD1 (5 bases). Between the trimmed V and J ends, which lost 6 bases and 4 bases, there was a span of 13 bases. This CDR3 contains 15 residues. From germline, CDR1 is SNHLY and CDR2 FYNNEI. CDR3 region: CASRSRTPYNSPLHF. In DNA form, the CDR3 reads TGTGCCAGCAGGTCTCGGACACCTTATAATTCACCCCTCCACTTT.

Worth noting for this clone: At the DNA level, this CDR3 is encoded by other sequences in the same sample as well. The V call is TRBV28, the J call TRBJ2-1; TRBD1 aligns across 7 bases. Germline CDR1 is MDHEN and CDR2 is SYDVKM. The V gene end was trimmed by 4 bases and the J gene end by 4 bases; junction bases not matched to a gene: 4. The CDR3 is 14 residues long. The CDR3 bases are TGTGCCAGCAGTTACCGGGACAGTTACAATGAGCAGTTCTTC. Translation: CASSYRDSYNEQFF.

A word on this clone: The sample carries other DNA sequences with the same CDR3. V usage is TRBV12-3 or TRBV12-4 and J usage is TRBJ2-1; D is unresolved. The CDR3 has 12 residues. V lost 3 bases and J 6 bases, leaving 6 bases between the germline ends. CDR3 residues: CASSLRGNEQFF. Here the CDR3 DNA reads TGTGCCAGCAGTTTGAGAGGCAATGAGCAGTTCTTC.

CDR3 DNA: TGTGCCAGCAGCCAAGACCAATTGAACACTGAAGCTTTCTTT. Protein sequence: CASSQDQLNTEAFF. The chain is built from TRBV4-2 and TRBJ1-1; D is unclear. Trimming shortened V by 0 bases and J by 0 bases, and 5 bases separated the two germline ends. Germline V gene lookup returns CDR1 LGHNA and CDR2 YNFKEQ. CDR3 length: 14 residues.

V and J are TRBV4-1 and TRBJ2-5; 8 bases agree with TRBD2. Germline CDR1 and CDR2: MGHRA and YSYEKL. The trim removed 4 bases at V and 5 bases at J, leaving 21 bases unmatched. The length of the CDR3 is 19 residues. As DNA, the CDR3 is TGCGCCAGCAGCCGGCCTAATCTGGGGGCGAGCGGGAGCCGGGAGACCCAGTACTTC. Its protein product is CASSRPNLGASGSRETQYF.

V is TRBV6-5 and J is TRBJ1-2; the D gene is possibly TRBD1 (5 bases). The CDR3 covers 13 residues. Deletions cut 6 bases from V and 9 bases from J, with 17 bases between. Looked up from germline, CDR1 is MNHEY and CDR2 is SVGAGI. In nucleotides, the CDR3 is TGTGCCAGCAGCCGCGGGAGGCAGGGAAGCTACACCTTC. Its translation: CASSRGRQGSYTF.

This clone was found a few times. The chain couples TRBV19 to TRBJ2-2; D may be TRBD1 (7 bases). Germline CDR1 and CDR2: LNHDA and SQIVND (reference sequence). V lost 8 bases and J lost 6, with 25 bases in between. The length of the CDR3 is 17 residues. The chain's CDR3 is CASGPIPQGGWAGELFF. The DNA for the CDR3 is TGTGCCAGTGGACCTATCCCCCAGGGGGGCTGGGCCGGGGAGCTGTTTTTT.

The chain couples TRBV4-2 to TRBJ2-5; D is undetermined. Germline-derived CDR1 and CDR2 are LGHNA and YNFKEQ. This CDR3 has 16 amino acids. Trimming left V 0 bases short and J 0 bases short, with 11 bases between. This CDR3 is CASSQDFVDYQETQYF. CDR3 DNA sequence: TGTGCCAGCAGCCAAGACTTTGTTGACTACCAAGAGACCCAGTACTTC.

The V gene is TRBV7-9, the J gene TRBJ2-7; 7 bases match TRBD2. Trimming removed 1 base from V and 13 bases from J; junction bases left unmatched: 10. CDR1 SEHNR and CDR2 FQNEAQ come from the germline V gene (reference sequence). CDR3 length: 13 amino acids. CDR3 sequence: CASSLGAGTVRYF. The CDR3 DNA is TGTGCCAGCAGCTTAGGAGCGGGGACCGTGCGTTACTTC.

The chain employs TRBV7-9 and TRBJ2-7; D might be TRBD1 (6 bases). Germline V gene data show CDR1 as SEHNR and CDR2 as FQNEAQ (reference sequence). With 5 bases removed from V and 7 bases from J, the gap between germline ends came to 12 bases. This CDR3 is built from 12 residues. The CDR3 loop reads CASSEQTGEQYF. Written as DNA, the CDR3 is TGTGCCAGCAGCGAGCAAACAGGGGAGCAGTACTTC.

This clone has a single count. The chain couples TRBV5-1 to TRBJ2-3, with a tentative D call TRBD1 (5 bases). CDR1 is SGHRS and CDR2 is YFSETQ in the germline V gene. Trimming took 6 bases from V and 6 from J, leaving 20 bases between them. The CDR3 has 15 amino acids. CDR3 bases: TGCGCCAGCAACTCGAGACAGTTCCTCGAGGATACGCAGTATTTT. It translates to CASNSRQFLEDTQYF.

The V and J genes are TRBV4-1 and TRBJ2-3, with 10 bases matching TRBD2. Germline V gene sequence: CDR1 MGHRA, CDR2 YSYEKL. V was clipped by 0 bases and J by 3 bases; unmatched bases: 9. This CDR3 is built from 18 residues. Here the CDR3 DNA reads TGCGCCAGCAGCCAAGATCGTTTCGCTAGCGGGAGTACAGATACGCAGTATTTT. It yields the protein CASSQDRFASGSTDTQYF.